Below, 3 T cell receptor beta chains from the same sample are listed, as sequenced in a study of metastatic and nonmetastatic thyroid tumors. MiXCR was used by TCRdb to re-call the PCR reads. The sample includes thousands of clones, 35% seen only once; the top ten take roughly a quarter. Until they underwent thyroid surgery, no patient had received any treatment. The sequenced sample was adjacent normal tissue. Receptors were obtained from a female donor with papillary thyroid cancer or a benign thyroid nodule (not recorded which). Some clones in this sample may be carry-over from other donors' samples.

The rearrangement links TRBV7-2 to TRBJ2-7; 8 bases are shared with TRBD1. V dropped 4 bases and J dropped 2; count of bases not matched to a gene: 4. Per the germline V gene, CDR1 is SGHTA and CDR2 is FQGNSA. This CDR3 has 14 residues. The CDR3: CASSSTGATYEQYF. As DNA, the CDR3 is TGTGCCAGCAGCTCGACAGGGGCTACCTACGAGCAGTACTTC.

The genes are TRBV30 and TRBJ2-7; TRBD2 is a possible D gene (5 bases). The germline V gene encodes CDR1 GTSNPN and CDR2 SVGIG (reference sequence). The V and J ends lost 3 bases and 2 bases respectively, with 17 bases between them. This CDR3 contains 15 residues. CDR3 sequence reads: CAWRVKSGNTYEQYF. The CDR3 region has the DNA TGTGCCTGGAGAGTAAAATCGGGGAATACCTACGAGCAGTACTTC.

The CDR3 reads CASTKRLGVTDTQYF. CDR3 in DNA: TGTGCCAGTACAAAACGGCTAGGAGTCACAGATACGCAGTATTTT. This chain links TRBV19 with TRBJ2-3; D call uncertain. The germline CDR1 and CDR2 sequences are LNHDA and SQIVND (reference sequence). Trimming stripped 7 bases from V and 2 bases from J, with 16 bases between. The CDR3 is 15 residues long.